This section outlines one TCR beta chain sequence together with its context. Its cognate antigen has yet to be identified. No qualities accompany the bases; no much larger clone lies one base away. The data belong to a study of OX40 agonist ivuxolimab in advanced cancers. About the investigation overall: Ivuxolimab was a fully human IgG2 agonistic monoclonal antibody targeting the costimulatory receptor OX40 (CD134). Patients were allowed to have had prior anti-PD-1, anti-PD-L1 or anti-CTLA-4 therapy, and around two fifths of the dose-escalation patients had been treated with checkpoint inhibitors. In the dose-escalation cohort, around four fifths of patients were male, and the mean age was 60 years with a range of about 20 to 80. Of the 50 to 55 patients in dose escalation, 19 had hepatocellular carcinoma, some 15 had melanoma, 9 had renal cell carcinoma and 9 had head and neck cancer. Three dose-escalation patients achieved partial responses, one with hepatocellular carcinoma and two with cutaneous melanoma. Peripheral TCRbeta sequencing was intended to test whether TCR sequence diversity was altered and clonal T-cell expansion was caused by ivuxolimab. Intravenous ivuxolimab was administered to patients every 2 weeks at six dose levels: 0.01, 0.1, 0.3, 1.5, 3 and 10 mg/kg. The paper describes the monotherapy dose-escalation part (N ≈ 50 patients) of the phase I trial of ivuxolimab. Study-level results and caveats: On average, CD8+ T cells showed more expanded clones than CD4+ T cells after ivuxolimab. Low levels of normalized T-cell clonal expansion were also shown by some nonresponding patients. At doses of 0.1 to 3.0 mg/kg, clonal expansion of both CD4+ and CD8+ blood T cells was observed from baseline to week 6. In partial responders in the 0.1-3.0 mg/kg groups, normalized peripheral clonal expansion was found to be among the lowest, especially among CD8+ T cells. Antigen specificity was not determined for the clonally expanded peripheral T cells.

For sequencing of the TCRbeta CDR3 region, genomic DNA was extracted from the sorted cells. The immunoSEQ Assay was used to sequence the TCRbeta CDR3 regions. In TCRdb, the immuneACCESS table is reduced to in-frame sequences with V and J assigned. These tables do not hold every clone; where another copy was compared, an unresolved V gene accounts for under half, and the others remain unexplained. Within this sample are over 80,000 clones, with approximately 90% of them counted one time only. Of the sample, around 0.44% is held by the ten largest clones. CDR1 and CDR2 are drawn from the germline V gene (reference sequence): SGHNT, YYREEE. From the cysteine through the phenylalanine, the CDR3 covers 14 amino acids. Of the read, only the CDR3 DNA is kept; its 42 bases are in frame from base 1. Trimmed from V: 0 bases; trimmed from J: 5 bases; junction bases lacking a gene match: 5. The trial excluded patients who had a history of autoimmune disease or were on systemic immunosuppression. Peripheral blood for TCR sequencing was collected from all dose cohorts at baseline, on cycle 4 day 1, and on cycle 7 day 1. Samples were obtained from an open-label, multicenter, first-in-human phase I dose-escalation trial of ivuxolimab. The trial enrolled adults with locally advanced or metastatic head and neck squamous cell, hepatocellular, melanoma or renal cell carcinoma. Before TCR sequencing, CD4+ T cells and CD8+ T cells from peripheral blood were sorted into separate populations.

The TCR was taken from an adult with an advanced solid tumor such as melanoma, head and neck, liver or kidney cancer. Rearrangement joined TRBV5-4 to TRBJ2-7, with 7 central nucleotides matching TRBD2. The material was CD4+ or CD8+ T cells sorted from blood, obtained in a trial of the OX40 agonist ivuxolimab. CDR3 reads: CASSLGGGEHEQYF. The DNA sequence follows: TGTGCCAGCAGCTTGGGCGGGGGTGAGCACGAGCAGTACTTC.